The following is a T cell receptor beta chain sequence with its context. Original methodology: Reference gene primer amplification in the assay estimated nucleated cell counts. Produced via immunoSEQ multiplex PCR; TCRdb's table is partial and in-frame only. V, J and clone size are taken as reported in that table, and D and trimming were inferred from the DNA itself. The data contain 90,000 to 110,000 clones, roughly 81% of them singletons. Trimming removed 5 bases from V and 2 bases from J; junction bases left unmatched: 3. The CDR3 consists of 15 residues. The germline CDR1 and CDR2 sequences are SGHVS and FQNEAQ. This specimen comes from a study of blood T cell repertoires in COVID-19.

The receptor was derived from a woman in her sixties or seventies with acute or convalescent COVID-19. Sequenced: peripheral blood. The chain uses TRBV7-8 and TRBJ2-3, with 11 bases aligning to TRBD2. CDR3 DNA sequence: TGTGCCAGCAGCACGGGACTAGCGGCCACAGATACGCAGTATTTT. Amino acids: CASSTGLAATDTQYF. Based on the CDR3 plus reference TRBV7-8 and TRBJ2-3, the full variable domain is GAGVSQSPRYKVAKRGQDVALRCDPISGHVSLFWYQQALGQGPEFLTYFQNEAQLDKSGLPSDRFFAERPEGSVSTLKIQRTQQEDSAVYLCASSTGLAATDTQYFGPGTRLTVL.